This T cell receptor beta chain was profiled in a study of T cell clones after liver transplantation. In the study overall: Tolerant meant at least one year fully off immunosuppression without liver enzymes above twice normal.

This CDR3 has 15 amino acids. The V end lost 4 bases, the J end lost 4 bases, and 14 bases lay between the germline ends. The V gene's germline CDR1 is SGHAT and CDR2 FQNNGV. The method was immunoSEQ multiplex PCR; TCRdb's version includes in-frame clones alone and lacks a portion of them. The sample includes 25,000 to 35,000 clones, around 94% of them seen just once. This TCR was sampled from a human patient who received a liver transplant. A subset of T cells may come from the graft donor. This chain uses TRBV11-2 with TRBJ2-1; a weak D match, TRBD1 (5 bases). The sample here was CD8+ T cells from blood, taken 12 months after liver transplant. The CDR3 DNA follows: TGTGCCAGCAGCTGGGGCACCCTCGGGTACAATGAGCAGTTCTTC. Its translation is CASSWGTLGYNEQFF.